This TCR beta chain stems from a study of T cells in Graves' hyperthyroidism and ophthalmopathy. Amplification targeted TCR beta CDR3 regions from RNA transcripts. Primed by the HTBI set, a first-round RT-PCR was run on the TCR CDR3. TCRdb processed the multiplex PCR reads anew with MiXCR; each CDR3 protein has one entry. The sample gives approximately 590,000 distinct CDR3 sequences, around 14% of which show up once; about 7% is in the top ten. In germline, CDR1 is GTSNPN, CDR2 SVGIG (reference sequence). This CDR3 comprises 13 residues. Study conclusions and caveats: The model anticipated ophthalmopathy a median about 6.5 months pre-onset.

In its sample, this clonotype was seen a few times. Its target is not known. This may stem from a read error, because a much larger clone lies one nucleotide away. This receptor was identified in a woman aged 30 to 39 with Graves' hyperthyroidism. The chain uses TRBV30 and TRBJ1-1; D is undetermined. The sample taken for sequencing was blood. The CDR3 region has the DNA TGTGCCTGGGACCATTACTTGAACACTGAAGCTTCCTTT. Translated: CAWDHYLNTEASF.